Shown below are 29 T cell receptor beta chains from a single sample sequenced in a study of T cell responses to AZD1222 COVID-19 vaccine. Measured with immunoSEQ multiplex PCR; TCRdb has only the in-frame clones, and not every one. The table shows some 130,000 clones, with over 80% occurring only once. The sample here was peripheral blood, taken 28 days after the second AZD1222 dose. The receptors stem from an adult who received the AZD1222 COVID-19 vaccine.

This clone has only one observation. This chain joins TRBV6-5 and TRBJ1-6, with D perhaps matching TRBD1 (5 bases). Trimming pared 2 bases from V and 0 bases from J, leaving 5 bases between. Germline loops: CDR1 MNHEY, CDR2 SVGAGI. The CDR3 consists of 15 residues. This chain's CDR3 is CASSYDSSYNSPLHF. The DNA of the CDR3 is TGTGCCAGCAGTTACGACAGCTCCTATAATTCACCCCTCCACTTT.

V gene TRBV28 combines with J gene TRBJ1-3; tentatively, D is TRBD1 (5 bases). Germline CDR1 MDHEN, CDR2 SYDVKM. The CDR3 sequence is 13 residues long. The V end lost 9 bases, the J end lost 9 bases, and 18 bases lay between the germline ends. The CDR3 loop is CASSGISGGTIYF. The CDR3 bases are TGTGCCAGTTCAGGGATCTCTGGCGGCACCATATATTTT.

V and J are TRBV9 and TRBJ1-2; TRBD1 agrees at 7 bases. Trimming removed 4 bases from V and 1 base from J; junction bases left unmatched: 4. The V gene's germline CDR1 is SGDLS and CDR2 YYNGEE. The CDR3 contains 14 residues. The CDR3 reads CASSLGQDNYGYTF. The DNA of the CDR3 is TGTGCCAGCAGCCTCGGACAGGATAACTATGGCTACACCTTC.

CDR3: CASSLNGDSHRYGAFF. Written as DNA, the CDR3 is TGTGCCAGCAGCTTGAACGGAGACAGCCACCGATATGGAGCTTTCTTT. The chain is built from TRBV5-4 and TRBJ1-1; possibly TRBD1 for D (5 bases). V lost 1 base, J lost 10 bases, and 23 bases lay in between. The CDR3 extends over 16 amino acids. Per germline, CDR1 SGHNT and CDR2 YYREEE (reference sequence).

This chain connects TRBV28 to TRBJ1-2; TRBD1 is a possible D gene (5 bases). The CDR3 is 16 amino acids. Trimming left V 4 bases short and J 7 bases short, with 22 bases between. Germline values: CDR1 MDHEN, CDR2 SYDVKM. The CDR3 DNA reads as TGTGCCAGCAGTTCCCAAACCACACAGGTTACCGGTGGCTACACCTTC. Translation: CASSSQTTQVTGGYTF.

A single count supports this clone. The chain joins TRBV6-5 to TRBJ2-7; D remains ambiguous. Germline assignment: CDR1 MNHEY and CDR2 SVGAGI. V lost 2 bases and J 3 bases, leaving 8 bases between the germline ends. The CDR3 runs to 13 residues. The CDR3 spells CASSYDGRYEQYF. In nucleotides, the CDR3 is TGTGCCAGCAGTTACGACGGTCGCTACGAGCAGTACTTC.

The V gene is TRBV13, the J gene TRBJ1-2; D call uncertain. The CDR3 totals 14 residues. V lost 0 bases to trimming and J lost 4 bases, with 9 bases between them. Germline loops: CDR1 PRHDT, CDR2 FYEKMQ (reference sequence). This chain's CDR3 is CASSLGTDSYGYTF. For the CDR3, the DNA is TGTGCCAGCAGCTTAGGAACGGATTCCTATGGCTACACCTTC. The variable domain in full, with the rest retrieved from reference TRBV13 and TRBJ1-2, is AAGVIQSPRHLIKEKRETATLKCYPIPRHDTVYWYQQGPGQDPQFLISFYEKMQSDKGSIPDRFSAQQFSDYHSELNMSSLELGDSALYFCASSLGTDSYGYTFGSGTRLTVV.

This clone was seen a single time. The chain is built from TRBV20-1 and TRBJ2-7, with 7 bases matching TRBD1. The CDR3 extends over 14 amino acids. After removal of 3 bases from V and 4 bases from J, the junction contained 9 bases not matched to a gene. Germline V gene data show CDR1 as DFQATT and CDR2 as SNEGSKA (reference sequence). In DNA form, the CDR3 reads TGCAGTGCTAGTAGTTGGGACAGAAGTTACGAGCAGTACTTC. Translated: CSASSWDRSYEQYF.

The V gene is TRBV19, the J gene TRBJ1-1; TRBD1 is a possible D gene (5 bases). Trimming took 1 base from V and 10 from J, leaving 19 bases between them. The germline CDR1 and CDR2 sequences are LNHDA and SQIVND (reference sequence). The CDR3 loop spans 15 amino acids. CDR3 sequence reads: CASSIARGGGNPAFF. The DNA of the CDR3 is TGTGCCAGTAGTATAGCTCGCGGCGGGGGGAATCCAGCTTTCTTT.

In nucleotides, the CDR3 is TGTGCCAGCAGCCAAGATGGTTCTTATGGCTACACCTTC. Its translation is CASSQDGSYGYTF. The chain carries TRBV3-1 (or the pseudogene TRBV3-2) and TRBJ1-2; D unresolved. The CDR3 loop spans 13 amino acids. CDR1 is LGHDT, CDR2 YNNKEL, per germline (reference sequence). V lost 0 bases and J lost 5, with 7 bases in between.

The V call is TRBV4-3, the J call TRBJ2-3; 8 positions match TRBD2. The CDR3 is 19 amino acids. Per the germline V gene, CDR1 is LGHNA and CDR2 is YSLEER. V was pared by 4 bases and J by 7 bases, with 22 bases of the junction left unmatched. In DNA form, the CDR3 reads TGCGCCAGCAGCCTCTATGCCCCCTCAGCCGGGGGGGACGTTTATACGCAGTATTTT. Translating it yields CASSLYAPSAGGDVYTQYF.

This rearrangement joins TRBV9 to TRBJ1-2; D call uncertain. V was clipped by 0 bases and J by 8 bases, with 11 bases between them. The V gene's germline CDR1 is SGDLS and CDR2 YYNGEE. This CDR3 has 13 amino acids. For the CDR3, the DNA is TGTGCCAGCAGCGTAGCCACCCGCGGAGGCTACACCTTC. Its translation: CASSVATRGGYTF.

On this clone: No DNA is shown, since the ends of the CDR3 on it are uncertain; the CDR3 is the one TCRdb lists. CDR3: CASSYLLRAGRETQYF. The V gene is TRBV6-6, the J gene TRBJ2-5; the DNA was not compared with TRBD2, the D call given in the table. The CDR3 numbers 16 amino acids, ends counted. Germline loops: CDR1 MNHNY, CDR2 SVGAGI (reference sequence).

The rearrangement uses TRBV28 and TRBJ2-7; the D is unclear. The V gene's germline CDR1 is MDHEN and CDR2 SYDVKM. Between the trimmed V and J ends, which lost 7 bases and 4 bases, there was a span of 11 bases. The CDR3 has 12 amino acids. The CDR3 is CASTKESYEQYF. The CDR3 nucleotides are TGTGCCAGCACTAAGGAAAGTTACGAGCAGTACTTC.

Written as DNA, the CDR3 is TGTGCCAGCAGTCGCCACCCCCAGGGAACCGTCCACGAGCAGTACTTC. The encoded protein is CASSRHPQGTVHEQYF. This chain joins TRBV6-2 or TRBV6-3 and TRBJ2-7; D perhaps matches TRBD1 (5 bases). Germline-derived CDR1 and CDR2 are MNHEY and SVGEGT. CDR3 size: 16 residues. With 5 bases removed from V and 5 bases from J, the gap between germline ends came to 22 bases.

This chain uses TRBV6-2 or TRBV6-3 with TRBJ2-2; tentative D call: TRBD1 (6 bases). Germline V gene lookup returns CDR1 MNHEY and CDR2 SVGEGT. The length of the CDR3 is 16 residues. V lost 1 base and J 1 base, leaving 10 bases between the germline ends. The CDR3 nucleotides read TGTGCCAGCAGTTACTGGGGGCAGGGGAACACCGGGGAGCTGTTTTTT. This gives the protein CASSYWGQGNTGELFF.

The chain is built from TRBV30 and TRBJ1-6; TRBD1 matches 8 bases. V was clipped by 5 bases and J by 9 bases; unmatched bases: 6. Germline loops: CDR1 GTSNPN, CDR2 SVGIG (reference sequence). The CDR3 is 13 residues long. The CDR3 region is CAWCRQGSSPLHF. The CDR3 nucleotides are TGTGCCTGGTGCCGACAGGGGAGTTCACCCCTCCACTTT.

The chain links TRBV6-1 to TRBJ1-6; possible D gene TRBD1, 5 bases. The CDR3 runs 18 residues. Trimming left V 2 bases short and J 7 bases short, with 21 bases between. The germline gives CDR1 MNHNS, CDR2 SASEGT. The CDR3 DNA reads TGTGCCAGCAGTGAATTCACCCCCCCACGGGAGGGGAATTCACCCCTCCACTTT. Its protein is CASSEFTPPREGNSPLHF.

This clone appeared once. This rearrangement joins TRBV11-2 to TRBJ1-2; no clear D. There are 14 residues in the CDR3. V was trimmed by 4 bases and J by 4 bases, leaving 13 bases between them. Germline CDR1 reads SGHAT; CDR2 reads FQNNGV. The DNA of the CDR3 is TGTGCCAGCAGCTCATCGGGCCTTAGCTATGGCTACACCTTC. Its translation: CASSSSGLSYGYTF.

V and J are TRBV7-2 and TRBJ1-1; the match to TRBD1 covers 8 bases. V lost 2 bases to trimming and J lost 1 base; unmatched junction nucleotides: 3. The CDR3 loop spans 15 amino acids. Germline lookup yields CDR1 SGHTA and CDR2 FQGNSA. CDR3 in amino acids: CASSLTQGANTEAFF. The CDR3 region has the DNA TGTGCCAGCAGCTTAACGCAGGGGGCGAACACTGAAGCTTTCTTT.

CDR3 nucleotides: TGTGCCAGCAGCTTAGGGTACCGGGGACTGTCCTCAAACTACGAGCAGTACTTC. Translating gives CASSLGYRGLSSNYEQYF. The V call is TRBV7-9, the J call TRBJ2-7; a weak D match, TRBD2 (6 bases). CDR1 is SEHNR, CDR2 FQNEAQ, per germline (reference sequence). Trimming took off 1 base at V and 3 bases at J, with 22 bases between the two ends. The CDR3 sequence is 18 residues long.

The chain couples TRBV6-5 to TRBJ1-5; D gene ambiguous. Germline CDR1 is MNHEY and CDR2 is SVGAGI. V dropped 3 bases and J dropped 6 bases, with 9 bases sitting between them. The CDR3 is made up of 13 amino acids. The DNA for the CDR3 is TGTGCCAGCAGTTATTCTGCCGGTCAGCCCCAGCATTTT. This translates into CASSYSAGQPQHF.

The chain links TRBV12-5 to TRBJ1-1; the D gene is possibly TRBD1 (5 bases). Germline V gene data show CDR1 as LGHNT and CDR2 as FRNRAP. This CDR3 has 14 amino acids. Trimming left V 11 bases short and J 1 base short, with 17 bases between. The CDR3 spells CASAPGPQNTEAFF. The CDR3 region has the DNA TGTGCTTCCGCACCGGGACCGCAGAACACTGAAGCTTTCTTT.

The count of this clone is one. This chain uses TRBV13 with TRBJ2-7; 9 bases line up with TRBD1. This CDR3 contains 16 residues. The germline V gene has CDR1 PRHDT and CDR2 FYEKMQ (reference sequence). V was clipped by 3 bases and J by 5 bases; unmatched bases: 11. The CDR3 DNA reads TGTGCCAGCAGCTTCGGGGTAGGGACAGGGCGCCACGAGCAGTACTTC. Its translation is CASSFGVGTGRHEQYF.

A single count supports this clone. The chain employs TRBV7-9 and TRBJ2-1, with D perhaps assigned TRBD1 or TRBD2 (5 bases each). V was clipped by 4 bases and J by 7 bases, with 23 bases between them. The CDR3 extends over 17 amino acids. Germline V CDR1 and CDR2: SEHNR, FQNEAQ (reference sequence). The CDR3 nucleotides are TGTGCCAGCAGCTCCGGTGTCGAAGGCGTCGGGACGAATGAGCAGTTCTTC. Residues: CASSSGVEGVGTNEQFF.

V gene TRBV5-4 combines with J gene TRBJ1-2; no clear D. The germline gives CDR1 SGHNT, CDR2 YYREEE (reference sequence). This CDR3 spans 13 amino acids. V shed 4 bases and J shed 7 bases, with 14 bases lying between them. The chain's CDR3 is CASSVDGWGGYTF. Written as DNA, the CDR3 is TGTGCCAGCAGCGTGGATGGGTGGGGTGGCTACACCTTC.

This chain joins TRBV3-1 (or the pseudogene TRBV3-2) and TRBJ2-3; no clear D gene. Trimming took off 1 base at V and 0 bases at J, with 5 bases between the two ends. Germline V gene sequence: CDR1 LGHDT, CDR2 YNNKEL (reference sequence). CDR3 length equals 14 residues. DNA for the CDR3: TGTGCCAGCAGCCAAGTCAGAAGCACAGATACGCAGTATTTT. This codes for CASSQVRSTDTQYF.

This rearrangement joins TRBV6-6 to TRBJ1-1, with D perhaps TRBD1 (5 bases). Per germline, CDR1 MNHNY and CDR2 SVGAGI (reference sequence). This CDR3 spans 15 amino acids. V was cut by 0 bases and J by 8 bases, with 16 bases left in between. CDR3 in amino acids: CASSYSGAGPQEAFF. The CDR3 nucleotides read TGTGCCAGCAGTTACTCGGGTGCAGGGCCTCAAGAAGCTTTCTTT.

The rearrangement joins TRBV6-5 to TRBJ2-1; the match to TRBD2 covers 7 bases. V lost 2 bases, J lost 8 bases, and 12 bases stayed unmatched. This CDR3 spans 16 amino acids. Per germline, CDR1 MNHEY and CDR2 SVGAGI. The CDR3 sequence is CASSYGASGQGDEQFF. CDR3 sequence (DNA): TGTGCCAGCAGTTACGGAGCTAGCGGACAAGGCGATGAGCAGTTCTTC.